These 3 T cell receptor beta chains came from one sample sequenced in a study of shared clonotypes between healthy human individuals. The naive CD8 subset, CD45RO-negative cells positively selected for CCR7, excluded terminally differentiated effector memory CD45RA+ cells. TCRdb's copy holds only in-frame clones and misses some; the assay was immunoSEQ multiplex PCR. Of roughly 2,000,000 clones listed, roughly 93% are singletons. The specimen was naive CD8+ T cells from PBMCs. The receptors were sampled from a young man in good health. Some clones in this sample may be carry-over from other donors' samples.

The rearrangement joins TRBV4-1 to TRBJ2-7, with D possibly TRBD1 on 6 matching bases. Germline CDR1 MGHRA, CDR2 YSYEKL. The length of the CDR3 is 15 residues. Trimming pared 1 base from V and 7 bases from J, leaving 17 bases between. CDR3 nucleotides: TGCGCCAGCAGCCAAGCCGGGACATCTCGGTGGGAGCAGTACTTC. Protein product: CASSQAGTSRWEQYF.

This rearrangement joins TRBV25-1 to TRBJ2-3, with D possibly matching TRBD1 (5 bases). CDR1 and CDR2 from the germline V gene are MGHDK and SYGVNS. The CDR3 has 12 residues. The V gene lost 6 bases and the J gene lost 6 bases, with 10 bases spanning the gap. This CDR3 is CASRQGPDTQYF. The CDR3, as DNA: TGTGCCAGCAGGCAGGGCCCCGATACGCAGTATTTT. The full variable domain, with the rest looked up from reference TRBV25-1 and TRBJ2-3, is EADIYQTPRYLVIGTGKKITLECSQTMGHDKMYWYQQDPGMELHLIHYSYGVNSTEKGDLSSESTVSRIRTEHFPLTLESARPSHTSQYLCASRQGPDTQYFGPGTRLTVL.

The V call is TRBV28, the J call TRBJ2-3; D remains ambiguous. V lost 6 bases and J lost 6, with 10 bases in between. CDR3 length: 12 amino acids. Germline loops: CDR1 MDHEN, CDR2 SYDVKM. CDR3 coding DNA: TGTGCCAGCAGGAAGGTAGTGGATACGCAGTATTTT. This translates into CASRKVVDTQYF.